Listed below are T cell receptor beta chains from one sample, sequenced in a study of blood T cells in healthy people across ages. TCRdb re-derived calls from the 5' RACE reads in MiXCR, one entry per CDR3 protein. The profile shows roughly 2 million distinct CDR3 sequences, about 50% of them singletons. Source material: blood. The receptors here all came from a woman aged 35 to 49 in good health. CDR3s include the opening cysteine and the closing phenylalanine or tryptophan. The D gene is left open where the match is weak. Clone size is given for some rows only: seen once, a few or many times, or a class if the clone is expanded.

j_gene | d_gene | v_gene | abundance | CDR3nt | CDR3aa
TRBJ2-4 | NA | TRBV6-2/TRBV6-3 | NA | TGTGCCAGCGGGGAAGGGGGACAAGCCAAAAACATTCAGTACTTC | CASGEGGQAKNIQYF
TRBJ2-1 | NA | TRBV21-1 | NA | TGTGCCAGCAGACTCAGGGTAGCAAACAATGAGCAGTTCTTC | CASRLRVANNEQFF
TRBJ2-7 | NA | TRBV6-6 | NA | TGTGCCAGCAGTTACGCCGGTGGAGCAGGGCCCAGTTACGAGCAGTACTTC | CASSYAGGAGPSYEQYF
TRBJ2-5 | TRBD1 | TRBV12-3/TRBV12-4 | NA | TGTGCCAGCAGCCTAGGGACAGGGAGGGTTCAAGAGACCCAGTACTTC | CASSLGTGRVQETQYF
TRBJ2-7 | TRBD2 | TRBV20-1 | NA | TGCAGTGCTAGGGAGACTAGCGGGGGACCCTACGAGCAGTACTTC | CSARETSGGPYEQYF
TRBJ2-7 | TRBD1 | TRBV20-1 | NA | TGCAGTGCTATTAATGCCGGGACAGGGGTTCGGGAGCAGTACTTC | CSAINAGTGVREQYF
TRBJ2-1 | NA | TRBV20-1 | NA | TGCAGTGCTAGAGGTATCCCGAGGGGGCAGTTCTTC | CSARGIPRGQFF
TRBJ2-7 | NA | TRBV6-2/TRBV6-3 | NA | TGTGCCAGCAGCCAGAGACCCCTCTGGGATGAGCAGTACTTC | CASSQRPLWDEQYF
TRBJ2-7 | TRBD1 | TRBV12-3/TRBV12-4 | NA | TGTGCCAGCAGCGACAGGGGGGGGTCCGAGCAGTACTTC | CASSDRGGSEQYF
TRBJ1-4 | NA | TRBV14 | NA | TGTGCCGGCAGCCCGCAGGCACTAACTAATGAAAAACTGTTTTTT | CAGSPQALTNEKLFF
TRBJ2-7 | TRBD2 | TRBV25-1 | few | TGTGCCAGCAGTGAAGGGTTAGCGGGGGGCACCTACGAGCAGTACTTC | CASSEGLAGGTYEQYF
TRBJ2-3 | NA | TRBV7-2 | NA | TGTGCCAGCAGCTCGTTCGGACGAAGGGTACTTGCAGATACGCAGTATTTT | CASSSFGRRVLADTQYF
TRBJ2-1 | TRBD2 | TRBV2 | NA | TGTGCCAGCAGTGAAATGGCGGGGGGCTACAATGAGCAGTTCTTC | CASSEMAGGYNEQFF
TRBJ2-7 | TRBD1 | TRBV12-3/TRBV12-4 | NA | TGTGCCAGCAGTTTAGTCTTGGCAGGGGGCTACGAGCAGTACTTC | CASSLVLAGGYEQYF
TRBJ2-6 | NA | TRBV4-1 | NA | TGCGCCAGCAGCCAAGGTATCTCTGGGGCCAACGTCCTGACTTTC | CASSQGISGANVLTF
TRBJ2-3 | NA | TRBV6-1 | NA | TGTGCCAGTAGTGAATCACCAGGTCCCTTTACGCAGTATTTT | CASSESPGPFTQYF
TRBJ2-5 | NA | TRBV14 | NA | TGTGCCAGCAGCTCTATGCAGATACAAGAGACCCAGTACTTC | CASSSMQIQETQYF
TRBJ2-1 | TRBD2 | TRBV19 | NA | TGTGCCAGTAGTATAGGTGCTAGCGGGGGGGTCGTCTCCTACAATGAGCAGTTCTTC | CASSIGASGGVVSYNEQFF
TRBJ2-3 | TRBD2 | TRBV28 | NA | TGTGCCATCGCACTAGCGGGGATTACAGATACGCAGTATTTT | CAIALAGITDTQYF
TRBJ1-6 | NA | TRBV2 | few | TGTGCCAGCAGTTTCAAGGTTGATGGTTCACCCCTCCACTTT | CASSFKVDGSPLHF
TRBJ1-2 | TRBD1 | TRBV29-1 | NA | TGCAGCGTTCAAAGGGGGCAATATGGCTACACCTTC | CSVQRGQYGYTF
TRBJ1-6 | TRBD1 | TRBV7-2 | NA | TGTGCCAGCAGCACACAGGGGCTTCTGACCTATAATTCACCCCTCCACTTT | CASSTQGLLTYNSPLHF
TRBJ2-6 | NA | TRBV9 | NA | TGTGCCAGCAGCGTGGGGGGGCGCCTCTCTGGGGCCAACGTCCTGACTTTC | CASSVGGRLSGANVLTF
TRBJ2-7 | TRBD1 | TRBV6-1 | NA | TGTGCCAGCGCCATCGACAGGGACGAGCAGTACTTC | CASAIDRDEQYF
TRBJ2-1 | NA | TRBV2 | NA | TGTGCCAGCAGACTCGTCGGGTATGAGCAGTTCTTC | CASRLVGYEQFF
TRBJ1-2 | TRBD1 | TRBV5-1 | NA | TGCGCCAGCAGCTTGGAGGGACAGGGTATGGTTGGTGGCTACACCTTC | CASSLEGQGMVGGYTF
TRBJ2-1 | TRBD2 | TRBV20-1 | NA | TGCAGTGCTTTTCCTCGCCCGGGACTAGCGGGGTCGGTCTCCTACAATGAGCAGTTCTTC | CSAFPRPGLAGSVSYNEQFF
TRBJ2-1 | NA | TRBV5-1 | NA | TGCGCCAGCAGCTTGGTGGCAGGGGAAGATGAGCAGTTCTTC | CASSLVAGEDEQFF
TRBJ2-1 | NA | TRBV27 | NA | TGTGCCAGCAGTTTATTCCAGAGAGACAATGAGCAGTTCTTC | CASSLFQRDNEQFF
TRBJ1-4 | NA | TRBV19 | NA | TGTGCCAGTAGTATGAAGATTGGCTTTCCGTTTTTT | CASSMKIGFPFF
TRBJ2-7 | NA | TRBV5-6 | NA | TGTGCCAGCAGCTTGTCCAGGGGTTACCGCTACGAGCAGTACTTC | CASSLSRGYRYEQYF
TRBJ1-5 | NA | TRBV20-1 | NA | TGCAGTGCTAGACGGGCTAACAATCAGCCCCAGCATTTT | CSARRANNQPQHF
TRBJ2-1 | TRBD2 | TRBV7-2 | NA | TGTGCCAGCAGCACCCACGGGGGGTCCTCCTACAATGAGCAGTTCTTC | CASSTHGGSSYNEQFF
TRBJ1-2 | TRBD1 | TRBV27 | few | TGTGCCAGCAGACTTTCCGGGGGGACAGGGGACGGCTACACCTTC | CASRLSGGTGDGYTF
TRBJ1-2 | NA | TRBV4-3 | NA | TGCGCCAGCAGCCAAGACGTGATGGAGGTATATGGCTACACCTTC | CASSQDVMEVYGYTF
TRBJ1-5 | NA | TRBV6-5 | NA | TGTGCCAGCAGTTACGACGGAGTAAGGCCCCAGCATTTT | CASSYDGVRPQHF
TRBJ1-5 | NA | TRBV28 | NA | TGTGCCAGCGGGTTTCAGCCCCAGCATTTT | CASGFQPQHF
TRBJ2-5 | TRBD1 | TRBV7-2 | few | TGTGCCAGCAGCCACGGGGACAGGGGGGCACAAGAGACCCAGTACTTC | CASSHGDRGAQETQYF
TRBJ2-3 | NA | TRBV4-2 | NA | TGTGCCAGCAGCCAAGTCAGCCCCACAGATACGCAGTATTTT | CASSQVSPTDTQYF
TRBJ2-1 | NA | TRBV4-3 | NA | TGCGCCAGCAGCCAGGATCTGTTCGGGGGGCGCATCGGTGAGCAGTTCTTC | CASSQDLFGGRIGEQFF
TRBJ2-4 | TRBD2 | TRBV13 | NA | TGTGCCAGCAACTTAGGCCGGCTAGCGGGGAAAAACATTCAGTACTTC | CASNLGRLAGKNIQYF
TRBJ2-5 | TRBD2 | TRBV28 | NA | TGTGCCAGCAGCCCCAGGAGCGGGGGACAGACCCAGTACTTC | CASSPRSGGQTQYF
TRBJ2-3 | NA | TRBV7-2 | once | TGTGCCAGCAGCCCTCAGCAGGGACGCACAGGTACGCGGTATTTT | CASSPQQGRTGTRYF
TRBJ1-2 | NA | TRBV5-6 | NA | TGTGCCAGCTCCTGGGTGAAGTACGGAGGGGGCTACACCTTC | CASSWVKYGGGYTF
TRBJ2-5 | TRBD2 | TRBV20-1 | NA | TGCAGTGCTTCCCGGACTAGCGTTTCCAATGAGCAGTACTTC | CSASRTSVSNEQYF
TRBJ2-3 | NA | TRBV6-6 | few | TGTGCCAGCAGTTACGCGACGCTTAGCACAGATACGCAGTATTTT | CASSYATLSTDTQYF
TRBJ2-1 | TRBD1 | TRBV3-1 | NA | TGTGCCAGCAGCCAAGGGGACAGAGGCAATGAGCAGTTCTTC | CASSQGDRGNEQFF
TRBJ2-5 | TRBD1 | TRBV5-1 | NA | TGCGCCAGCGCCCCACAGGGGTCCCAAGAGACCCAGTACTTC | CASAPQGSQETQYF